This entry describes one TCR beta chain. This sample stems from a study of blood T cell repertoires in COVID-19. Study as a whole: Samples came from the United States, Italy and Spain, spanning acute and convalescent COVID-19. The analysed material was cDNA or gDNA that came from T cells, B-cell-depleted T cells, or PBMCs.

The CDR3 spans 14 residues. CDR1 is LNHDA, CDR2 SQIVND, per germline (reference sequence). V was trimmed by 3 bases and J by 3 bases, leaving 9 bases between them. The protocol was immunoSEQ multiplex PCR, while the TCRdb copy is restricted to in-frame clones and leaves out a portion. The sample includes approximately 150,000 clones, approximately 84% of them seen just once. The sample was peripheral blood. The chain combines TRBV19 with TRBJ1-3; no clear D. The sequence was obtained from an older man with acute or convalescent COVID-19. CDR3 sequence (DNA): TGTGCCAGTAGTATGGGAGGTGTTGGAAACACCATATATTTT. Its translation is CASSMGGVGNTIYF.